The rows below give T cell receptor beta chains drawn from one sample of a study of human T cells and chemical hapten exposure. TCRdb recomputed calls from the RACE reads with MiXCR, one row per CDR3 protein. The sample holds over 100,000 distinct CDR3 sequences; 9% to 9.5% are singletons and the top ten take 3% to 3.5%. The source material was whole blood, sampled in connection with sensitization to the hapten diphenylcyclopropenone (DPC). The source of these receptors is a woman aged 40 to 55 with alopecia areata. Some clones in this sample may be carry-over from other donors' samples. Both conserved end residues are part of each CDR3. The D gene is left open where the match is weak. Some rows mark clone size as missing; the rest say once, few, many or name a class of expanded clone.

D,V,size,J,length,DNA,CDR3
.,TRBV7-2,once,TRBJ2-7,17,TGTGCCGGCAGCTTATTTGGGCCGGGCAGGGGAACCTACGAGCAGTACTTC,CAGSLFGPGRGTYEQYF
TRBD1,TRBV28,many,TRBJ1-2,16,TGTGCCAGCAGTTTAGGAGACAGGGGCCTCCTCAGCGGCTACACCTTC,CASSLGDRGLLSGYTF
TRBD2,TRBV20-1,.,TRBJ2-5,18,TGCAGTGCTAGCGGCTCTAGCGGGGGGGCTCTCCTATCAGAGACCCAGTACTTC,CSASGSSGGALLSETQYF
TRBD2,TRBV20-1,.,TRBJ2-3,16,TGCAGTGCTCTATCGACTAGCGGGGGACGCACAGATACGCAGTATTTT,CSALSTSGGRTDTQYF
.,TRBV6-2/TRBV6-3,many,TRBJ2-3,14,TGTGCCAGCAGTTCCGGGACCAGCACAGATACGCAGTATTTT,CASSSGTSTDTQYF
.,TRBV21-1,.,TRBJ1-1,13,TGTGCCAGCAGCAAGGGGGGGGACACTGAAGCTTTCTTT,CASSKGGDTEAFF
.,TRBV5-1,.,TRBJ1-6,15,TGCGCCAGCAGCTTGGATCCAGCAATCGATTCACCCCTCCACTTT,CASSLDPAIDSPLHF
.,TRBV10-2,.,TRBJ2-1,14,TGCGCCAGCAGTGAGGCCGGGGTATACAATGAGCAGTTCTTC,CASSEAGVYNEQFF
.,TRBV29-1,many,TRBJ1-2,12,TGCAGCGTTGAAGGACACGACTATGGCTACACCTTC,CSVEGHDYGYTF
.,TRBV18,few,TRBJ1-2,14,TGTGCCAGCTCACCACGGTGGGAGGGATTCGGCTACACCTTC,CASSPRWEGFGYTF
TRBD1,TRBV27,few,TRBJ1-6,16,TGTGCCAGCAGTCCAAAATGGGACAGAAATAATTCACCCCTCCACTTT,CASSPKWDRNNSPLHF
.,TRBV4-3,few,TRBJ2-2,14,TGCGCCAGCAGCCAAGATTTCAGGACCGGGGAGCTGTTTTTT,CASSQDFRTGELFF
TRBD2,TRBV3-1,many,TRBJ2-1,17,TGTGCCAGCAGCCAAGTCAGGGGGACTAGCGGAGGGCATGAGCAGTTCTTC,CASSQVRGTSGGHEQFF
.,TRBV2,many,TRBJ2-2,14,TGTGCCAGCAGGGGACACTTTGTCGCCGGGGAGCTGTTTTTT,CASRGHFVAGELFF
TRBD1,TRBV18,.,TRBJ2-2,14,TGTGCCAGCTCACAACGACAGGGGGCCGGGGAGCTGTTTTTT,CASSQRQGAGELFF
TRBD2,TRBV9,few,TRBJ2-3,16,TGTGCCAGCAGCGTAGGGATCGGGGAGGGGACAGATACGCAGTATTTT,CASSVGIGEGTDTQYF